These T cell receptor beta chains were read from a single sample in a study of cytomegalovirus exposure and HLA in healthy donors. Assay: immunoSEQ multiplex PCR; the TCRdb copy retains only in-frame clones and omits some. The table lists 150,000 to 200,000 clones, around 74% of them singletons. What was sequenced was PBMCs. These receptors came from a male donor in good health and CMV-seronegative. CDR3s include the opening cysteine and the closing phenylalanine or tryptophan. A D gene is named only where the DNA matches it firmly. Some rows have no size entry. The others give once, few or many, or a class for an expanded clone.

v_call: TRBV28
j_call: TRBJ2-5
clone_size: NA
d_call: NA
cdr3_aa: CATEVRQETQYF
cdr3_nt: TGTGCCACCGAGGTCCGACAAGAGACCCAGTACTTC

v_call: TRBV7-2
j_call: TRBJ1-5
clone_size: NA
d_call: NA
cdr3_aa: CASSLSWAPGNQPQHF
cdr3_nt: TGTGCCAGCAGCCTCAGCTGGGCGCCGGGCAATCAGCCCCAGCATTTT

v_call: TRBV5-4
j_call: TRBJ1-5
clone_size: NA
d_call: NA
cdr3_aa: CASSWGGGNQPQHF
cdr3_nt: TGTGCCAGCAGCTGGGGGGGTGGGAATCAGCCCCAGCATTTT

v_call: TRBV30
j_call: TRBJ2-7
clone_size: NA
d_call: TRBD2
cdr3_aa: CAWSAAGPTYEQYF
cdr3_nt: TGTGCCTGGAGTGCAGCGGGACCGACATACGAGCAGTACTTC

v_call: TRBV6-5
j_call: TRBJ1-3
clone_size: NA
d_call: NA
cdr3_aa: CASSVNLGSGNTIYF
cdr3_nt: TGTGCCAGCAGTGTGAACCTAGGCTCTGGAAACACCATATATTTT

v_call: TRBV18
j_call: TRBJ2-1
clone_size: NA
d_call: NA
cdr3_aa: CASSQFNRDNEQFF
cdr3_nt: TGTGCCAGCTCCCAGTTCAACAGGGATAATGAGCAGTTCTTC

v_call: TRBV2
j_call: TRBJ2-7
clone_size: NA
d_call: NA
cdr3_aa: CASSDRGYEQYF
cdr3_nt: TGTGCCAGCAGTGACCGGGGCTACGAGCAGTACTTC

v_call: TRBV6-1
j_call: TRBJ1-2
clone_size: few
d_call: TRBD1
cdr3_aa: CASSLTGGFYGYTF
cdr3_nt: TGTGCCAGCAGTCTAACAGGGGGCTTCTATGGCTACACCTTC

v_call: TRBV7-9
j_call: TRBJ1-5
clone_size: NA
d_call: NA
cdr3_aa: CASRIAGGPQHF
cdr3_nt: TGTGCCAGCAGAATAGCAGGAGGTCCCCAGCATTTT

v_call: TRBV10-1
j_call: TRBJ2-2
clone_size: NA
d_call: NA
cdr3_aa: CASSELNTGELFF
cdr3_nt: TGCGCCAGCAGTGAACTGAACACCGGGGAGCTGTTTTTT

v_call: TRBV2
j_call: TRBJ2-7
clone_size: NA
d_call: NA
cdr3_aa: CASSLRSYEQYF
cdr3_nt: TGTGCCAGCAGCCTCCGTTCCTACGAGCAGTACTTC

v_call: TRBV6-6
j_call: TRBJ2-1
clone_size: NA
d_call: TRBD1
cdr3_aa: CASSYEGALNEQFF
cdr3_nt: TGTGCCAGCAGTTATGAGGGGGCGCTAAATGAGCAGTTCTTC

v_call: TRBV5-4
j_call: TRBJ2-1
clone_size: NA
d_call: TRBD1
cdr3_aa: CASSLRTGASSYNEQFF
cdr3_nt: TGTGCCAGCAGCTTGAGGACAGGTGCTAGCTCCTACAATGAGCAGTTCTTC

v_call: TRBV19
j_call: TRBJ1-5
clone_size: NA
d_call: NA
cdr3_aa: CASSLQANRDQPQHF
cdr3_nt: TGTGCCAGTAGTCTACAGGCGAACCGAGATCAGCCCCAGCATTTT